This T cell receptor beta chain was profiled in a study of control samples from healthy donors and cancer patients. Germline-derived CDR1 and CDR2 are SNHLY and FYNNEI. The CDR3 sequence is 13 residues long. V was pared by 3 bases and J by 0 bases, with 6 bases between. The assay was immunoSEQ multiplex PCR, and TCRdb's table has in-frame clones only and misses some. The sample comprises 100,000 to 150,000 clones, about 88% of which are singletons, and around 2% rests with the top ten. This clone has only a few counts. This receptor was identified in a man between 18 and 35 years old in good health. Sequencing was carried out using blood. The chain combines TRBV2 with TRBJ2-7; the D is unclear. Here the CDR3 DNA reads TGTGCCAGCAGTGAGGCGCACTCCTACGAGCAGTACTTC. Translation gives CASSEAHSYEQYF.